These 17 T cell receptor beta chains originate from one sample sequenced in a study of siplizumab effects on memory and regulatory T cells. Profiling relied on immunoSEQ multiplex PCR, and the TCRdb table lists in-frame clones only, not all of them. Among about 94,000 clones listed, 94% were seen once. The sequenced sample consisted of non-Treg CD4+ T cells sorted from blood. The receptors were gathered from a human donor in good health.

The chain carries TRBV18 and TRBJ1-4; no clear D. Germline CDR1 is KGHSH and CDR2 is LQKENI. CDR3 size: 12 residues. V shed 4 bases and J shed 5 bases, with 5 bases lying between them. The CDR3 loop reads CASSRSNEKLFF. The CDR3 DNA is TGTGCCAGCTCACGAAGCAATGAAAAACTGTTTTTT.

The rearrangement joins TRBV5-4 to TRBJ2-5; a possible D gene is TRBD2 (6 bases). The CDR3 has 15 residues. The germline V gene encodes CDR1 SGHNT and CDR2 YYREEE (reference sequence). V shed 4 bases and J shed 5 bases, with 18 bases lying between them. CDR3 sequence reads: CASSPPPGGEETQYF. The CDR3, as DNA: TGTGCCAGCAGCCCCCCGCCTGGCGGGGAGGAGACCCAGTACTTC.

This sequence joins TRBV7-9 and TRBJ2-7, with D possibly matching TRBD2 (5 bases). The germline V gene has CDR1 SEHNR and CDR2 FQNEAQ (reference sequence). Trimming cost V 3 bases and J 0 bases, with 12 bases left between them. The CDR3 consists of 15 residues. The CDR3 region has the DNA TGTGCCAGCAGCTTCTCCGGGGATCCCTCCTACGAGCAGTACTTC. Translated, it gives CASSFSGDPSYEQYF.

The genes are TRBV27 and TRBJ2-5, with TRBD2 identical over 7 bases. Germline lookup yields CDR1 MNHEY and CDR2 SMNVEV (reference sequence). V dropped 3 bases and J dropped 5; count of bases not matched to a gene: 15. CDR3 length: 17 amino acids. The CDR3 here is CASSLLRDPGGLETQYF. CDR3 DNA sequence: TGTGCCAGCAGTTTGCTAAGGGACCCCGGGGGGTTGGAGACCCAGTACTTC.

V is TRBV30 and J is TRBJ2-2; D unclear. The CDR3 contains 14 residues. CDR1 and CDR2 (germline): GTSNPN, SVGIG (reference sequence). V lost 8 bases to trimming and J lost 1 base, with 14 bases between them. The CDR3 loop reads CAHGTVQNTGELFF. The CDR3, as DNA: TGTGCCCACGGAACGGTTCAGAACACCGGGGAGCTGTTTTTT. Full variable domain (missing parts from reference TRBV30 and TRBJ2-2): SQTIHQWPATLVQPVGSPLSLECTVEGTSNPNLYWYRQAAGRGLQLLFYSVGIGQISSEVPQNLSASRPQDRQFILSSKKLLLSDSGFYLCAHGTVQNTGELFFGEGSRLTVL.

The rearrangement links TRBV9 to TRBJ2-5, with 10 bases that match TRBD1. The CDR3 consists of 17 residues. J lost 3 bases, V lost 4 bases, and 12 bases had no gene match. Germline V gene data show CDR1 as SGDLS and CDR2 as YYNGEE. The DNA for the CDR3 is TGTGCCAGCAGCCCGGGGGACAGGGGCGGTTCGGAAGAGACCCAGTACTTC. It codes for CASSPGDRGGSEETQYF.

The chain uses TRBV7-8 and TRBJ2-2; 8 bases are a match to TRBD1. J lost 5 bases, V lost 1 base, and 18 bases had no gene match. Per the germline V gene, CDR1 is SGHVS and CDR2 is FQNEAQ. The CDR3 runs to 20 residues. The chain's CDR3 is CASSLERGRGPRGRTGELFF. DNA of the CDR3: TGTGCCAGCAGCTTAGAGAGGGGTAGAGGGCCCAGGGGGCGGACCGGGGAGCTGTTTTTT.

The chain employs TRBV11-3 and TRBJ2-7; TRBD1 or TRBD2 may be the D gene (5 bases each). V lost 2 bases, J lost 3 bases, and 17 bases lay in between. CDR3 size: 16 residues. Germline CDR1 SGHNT, CDR2 YENEEA. CDR3 loop: CASSLSGAGSLYEQYF. For the CDR3, the DNA is TGTGCCAGCAGCTTAAGTGGGGCAGGGAGTCTCTACGAGCAGTACTTC.

The V gene is TRBV5-1, the J gene TRBJ2-3, with 8 bases that match TRBD1. Germline V gives CDR1 SGHRS, CDR2 YFSETQ. The CDR3 runs to 15 residues. Trimming cost V 4 bases and J 0 bases; bases outside gene matches: 4. The CDR3 region is CASSPGQGSTDTQYF. As DNA, the CDR3 is TGCGCCAGCAGCCCTGGACAGGGAAGCACAGATACGCAGTATTTT.

The gene calls are TRBV30 and TRBJ1-1, with 7 positions matching TRBD1. The CDR3 loop spans 15 amino acids. With V trimmed by 4 bases and J by 5 bases, 13 bases remained unmatched. The V gene's germline CDR1 is GTSNPN and CDR2 SVGIG (reference sequence). In nucleotides, the CDR3 is TGTGCCTGGACCACCTCCAGACAGGGCTGGACTGAAGCTTTCTTT. It codes for CAWTTSRQGWTEAFF.

This clone was seen only a few times. The chain is built from TRBV7-9 and TRBJ1-1; D uncertain. CDR1 is SEHNR, CDR2 FQNEAQ, per germline (reference sequence). Trimming cost V 5 bases and J 10 bases, with 20 bases left between them. This CDR3 has 14 amino acids. DNA of the CDR3: TGTGCCAGCAGCCCCGAGAGCACACCCAGCGGAGCTTTCTTT. This encodes CASSPESTPSGAFF.

J is TRBJ1-2 and V is TRBV6-6, with D unresolved. This CDR3 is built from 14 residues. The germline V and J ends were trimmed by 5 bases and 4 bases, with 14 bases remaining between them. CDR1 and CDR2 from the germline V gene are MNHNY and SVGAGI (reference sequence). CDR3 DNA sequence: TGTGCCAGCAGTAGTCTTGAAACCCCCTATGGCTACACCTTC. Translated, it gives CASSSLETPYGYTF.

Concerning this clone itself: The identical CDR3 is also encoded by other nucleotide sequences in the sample. The chain couples TRBV9 to TRBJ2-7, with a weak D call TRBD1 (6 bases). V was pared by 0 bases and J by 2 bases, with 9 bases between. CDR1 and CDR2 from the germline V gene are SGDLS and YYNGEE. The CDR3 contains 14 residues. CDR3 nucleotide sequence: TGTGCCAGCAGCGTAGGACAGGCTACCTACGAGCAGTACTTC. Its protein is CASSVGQATYEQYF.

The chain joins TRBV12-2 to TRBJ2-5; the table names TRBD1, a call not compared with the DNA. TRBV12-2 is an annotated pseudogene. This CDR3 region has 15 residues. The CDR3 reads CASRLARDDNKTQYF. The CDR3 coding sequence is TGTGCAAGTCGCTTAGCGCGAGACGACAACAAGACCCAGTACTTC.

This clone was found once. This chain uses TRBV27 with TRBJ2-7; TRBD2 matches 8 bases. CDR1 is MNHEY, CDR2 SMNVEV, per germline (reference sequence). The CDR3 spans 15 residues. After removal of 5 bases from V and 3 bases from J, the junction contained 9 bases not matched to a gene. The chain's CDR3 is CASSPAGTRVYEQYF. For the CDR3, the DNA is TGTGCCAGCAGTCCTGCCGGGACTAGGGTCTACGAGCAGTACTTC.

As DNA, the CDR3 is TGCGCCAGCAGTCGAACCGGGGACTCTAATCAGCCCCAGCATTTT. Translation: CASSRTGDSNQPQHF. The rearrangement joins TRBV5-1 to TRBJ1-5, with D perhaps TRBD1 (5 bases). Germline V gene data show CDR1 as SGHRS and CDR2 as YFSETQ. This CDR3 is built from 15 residues. Trimming pared 5 bases from V and 4 bases from J, leaving 16 bases between. Full variable domain (remainder filled in from reference TRBV5-1 and TRBJ1-5): KAGVTQTPRYLIKTRGQQVTLSCSPISGHRSVSWYQQTPGQGLQFLFEYFSETQRNKGNFPGRFSGRQFSNSRSEMNVSTLELGDSALYLCASSRTGDSNQPQHFGDGTRLSIL.

This sequence joins TRBV27 and TRBJ2-1; tentatively, D is TRBD2 (6 bases). This CDR3 has 13 residues. Between the trimmed V and J ends, which lost 10 bases and 9 bases, there was a span of 19 bases. Germline CDR1 and CDR2: MNHEY and SMNVEV (reference sequence). The CDR3 region has the DNA TGTGCCACCTGGAGGGCAGATCGTGGTGAGCAGTTCTTC. Translating it yields CATWRADRGEQFF.